This TCR beta chain was identified in a study of CD8 T cells in ankylosing spondylitis. As concerns this clonotype: The target antigen is unknown.

Germline CDR1 LNHDA, CDR2 SQIVND (reference sequence). This CDR3 spans 15 amino acids. V lost 8 bases and J lost 2, with 18 bases in between. TCR beta libraries were made by quantitative 5'-RACE with molecular barcodes. Using its own MiXCR run on the 5' RACE reads, TCRdb lists one record per CDR3 protein. This table has about 480,000 distinct CDR3 sequences, over 15% appearing once. Broader study findings: Earlier reports found some motif variants in synovial fluid and blood in reactive arthritis. Relatively rare in peripheral blood, disease-linked clones were also CD8+. There was reportedly significant enrichment of clones that were disease-linked in matched ankylosing spondylitis synovial fluid. The study identified a TCR beta motif of fewer than 10 highly homologous variants that appeared characteristic of ankylosing spondylitis blood.

The TCR sequence derives from a male donor with ankylosing spondylitis. The sample was blood, either unsorted or a sorted T cell fraction (not recorded which). V is TRBV19 and J is TRBJ1-2; D call uncertain. CDR3 in DNA: TGTGCCAGTGAGGCGCGGAACTTAGGGAACTATGGCTACACCTTC. Amino acids: CASEARNLGNYGYTF.